Listed here are 17 T cell receptor beta chains from one sample, sequenced in a study of shared clonotypes between healthy human individuals. Naive CD8 cells comprised CD45RO-negative, CCR7-positively selected cells, excluding terminally differentiated effector memory CD45RA+ cells. This table comes from immunoSEQ multiplex PCR, and its TCRdb copy is limited to in-frame clones, with some not included. The sample holds under 2,000,000 clones; around 96% are singletons and the top ten take less than 1.5%. Sequencing used naive CD8+ T cells sorted from blood. The receptor set was obtained from a man in his late teens or twenties in good health.

This rearrangement joins TRBV13 to TRBJ2-7, with 12 bases fitting TRBD1. Germline V gene sequence: CDR1 PRHDT, CDR2 FYEKMQ (reference sequence). The CDR3 runs 14 residues. The trim removed 5 bases at V and 6 bases at J, leaving 5 bases unmatched. CDR3 sequence reads: CASSAGTGGVEQYF. The CDR3 DNA follows: TGTGCCAGCAGCGCCGGGACAGGGGGCGTCGAGCAGTACTTC.

This clone was observed a few times. This chain links TRBV5-1 with TRBJ2-5; D may be TRBD1 (5 bases). The V end lost 0 bases, the J end lost 1 base, and 7 bases lay between the germline ends. The CDR3 spans 14 residues. Germline V CDR1 and CDR2: SGHRS, YFSETQ. CDR3 sequence: CASSLDRSQETQYF. In DNA, the CDR3 is TGCGCCAGCAGCTTGGACAGGAGCCAAGAGACCCAGTACTTC.

CDR3 sequence (DNA): TGTGCCAGCAGTTACGGGACTAGTTATGAGCAGTTCTTC. Protein: CASSYGTSYEQFF. The chain carries TRBV6-6 and TRBJ2-1; 8 bases align to TRBD2. Looked up from germline, CDR1 is MNHNY and CDR2 is SVGAGI (reference sequence). The V and J ends lost 2 bases and 8 bases, in that order; junction bases with no gene match: 2. The CDR3 is 13 residues long.

This clone was detected only once. V and J are TRBV11-2 and TRBJ2-1, with a possible D match to TRBD2 (5 bases). V was shortened by 3 bases and J by 0 bases, with 12 bases between the two germline ends. In germline, CDR1 is SGHAT, CDR2 FQNNGV. The CDR3 is made up of 16 amino acids. The CDR3, as DNA: TGTGCCAGCAGCTTTCTGGCGGGCTTCTCCTACAATGAGCAGTTCTTC. It specifies CASSFLAGFSYNEQFF.

This chain uses TRBV9 with TRBJ2-2, with D maybe TRBD2 (5 bases). The CDR3 is made up of 15 amino acids. Germline lookup yields CDR1 SGDLS and CDR2 YYNGEE. Deletions cut 4 bases from V and 5 bases from J, with 15 bases between. The CDR3 DNA follows: TGTGCCAGCAGCCCAATACATTCGGGGACCGGGGAGCTGTTTTTT. Protein: CASSPIHSGTGELFF.

This chain links TRBV25-1 with TRBJ2-5; D is unresolved. With 8 bases removed from V and 5 bases from J, the gap between germline ends came to 6 bases. The germline CDR1 and CDR2 sequences are MGHDK and SYGVNS. This CDR3 comprises 10 residues. The CDR3 sequence is CASRDETQYF. CDR3 bases: TGTGCCAGCCGAGATGAGACCCAGTACTTC.

The CDR3 protein is CASSPLGDEAFF. The CDR3, as DNA: TGTGCCAGTAGCCCGTTGGGTGATGAAGCTTTCTTT. The V gene is TRBV19, the J gene TRBJ1-1; D not certain. The CDR3 length is 12 residues. The ends were cut back, 6 bases at V and 7 bases at J, with 12 bases in the middle. CDR1 LNHDA and CDR2 SQIVND come from the germline V gene (reference sequence).

V and J are TRBV7-8 and TRBJ2-7; D perhaps matches TRBD1 (5 bases). Germline assignment: CDR1 SGHVS and CDR2 FQNEAQ. The CDR3 contains 14 residues. The germline V and J ends were trimmed by 5 bases and 2 bases, with 13 bases remaining between them. CDR3 amino acids: CASSPIWGTYEQYF. The CDR3 DNA reads TGTGCCAGCAGCCCGATCTGGGGCACCTACGAGCAGTACTTC.

This clone was picked up one time. CDR3 loop: CASSDGGGPYNEQFF. In DNA, the CDR3 is TGTGCCAGCAGTGACGGGGGGGGCCCCTACAATGAGCAGTTCTTC. The chain uses TRBV6-1 and TRBJ2-1, with 8 bases identical to TRBD2. V was clipped by 3 bases and J by 2 bases; unmatched bases: 3. The CDR3 totals 15 residues. CDR1 MNHNS and CDR2 SASEGT come from the germline V gene.

The genes are TRBV5-1 and TRBJ2-5; D unclear. The V gene's germline CDR1 is SGHRS and CDR2 YFSETQ. V lost 4 bases and J 3 bases, leaving 13 bases between the germline ends. The CDR3 runs 14 residues. The CDR3 DNA is TGCGCCAGCAGCCCCGAGCTGGGTGAAGAGACCCAGTACTTC. Its translation: CASSPELGEETQYF.

To note about this clone: Mismatch with germline at one junction end may stem from a read error. The rearrangement uses TRBV2 and TRBJ1-1; no reliable D call. The CDR3 has 14 amino acids. Germline V gene sequence: CDR1 SNHLY, CDR2 FYNNEI. The CDR3 spells CTSSEYGGNTEAFF. The CDR3 coding sequence is TGTACCAGCAGTGAGTATGGAGGGAACACTGAAGCTTTCTTT.

The chain couples TRBV19 to TRBJ2-7, with 7 bases aligning to TRBD2. Germline V gene sequence: CDR1 LNHDA, CDR2 SQIVND (reference sequence). This CDR3 comprises 15 residues. The V segment lost 6 bases and the J segment 1 base; nucleotides outside the gene matches: 9. CDR3 loop: CASRAGEGLSYEQYF. CDR3 DNA sequence: TGTGCCAGTAGGGCGGGGGAGGGCCTGTCCTACGAGCAGTACTTC.

The rearrangement uses TRBV6-1 and TRBJ2-5; possibly TRBD1 for D (5 bases). Near its end, the DNA agrees better with TRBJ2-7, so the J call may be wrong. The CDR3 spans 15 residues. Germline V gene sequence: CDR1 MNHNS, CDR2 SASEGT. CDR3 sequence (DNA): TGTGCCAGCAGTGAAGCGCGTCGCAGGGTTGACGAGCAGTACTTC. Translation: CASSEARRRVDEQYF.

The rearrangement uses TRBV11-2 and TRBJ1-1; D unclear. With 0 bases removed from V and 0 bases from J, the gap between germline ends came to 11 bases. The CDR3 extends over 16 amino acids. Germline CDR1 reads SGHAT; CDR2 reads FQNNGV. The CDR3 sequence is CASSLEDGDMNTEAFF. The CDR3 DNA reads TGTGCCAGCAGCTTAGAGGATGGGGATATGAACACTGAAGCTTTCTTT.

Written as DNA, the CDR3 is TGTGCTAGTGCCCAGACAGGGGGCTTAGGAGAGACCCAGTACTTC. Translation: CASAQTGGLGETQYF. The J gene is TRBJ2-5, the V gene TRBV12-5, with 10 bases aligning to TRBD1. This CDR3 is built from 15 residues. The V gene end was trimmed by 7 bases and the J gene end by 4 bases; junction bases not matched to a gene: 9. Germline CDR1 LGHNT, CDR2 FRNRAP.

The V and J genes are TRBV11-2 and TRBJ2-1; tentative D call: TRBD2 (6 bases). This CDR3 region has 15 residues. Deletions cut 5 bases from V and 5 bases from J, with 16 bases between. Per germline, CDR1 SGHAT and CDR2 FQNNGV. CDR3 in DNA: TGTGCCAGCAGCCAAGCGGGCACAGGAAACAATGAGCAGTTCTTC. Its translation is CASSQAGTGNNEQFF.

A remark on this clone: One end of the junction fails to match germline, which may point to a read error. The sample has other DNA sequences that encode this CDR3 too. J is TRBJ2-7 and V is TRBV7-9, with 11 bases lining up with TRBD1. CDR3 length: 15 residues. CDR1 and CDR2 from the germline V gene are SEHNR and FQNEAQ (reference sequence). CDR3 DNA sequence: TGTGCTAGCAGCCTGGGACAGGGGGTCTCCTACGAGCAGTACTTC. It yields the protein CASSLGQGVSYEQYF.